The T cell receptor beta chain described here comes from a study of blood T cell repertoires in COVID-19. Trimming took 7 bases from V and 7 from J, leaving 16 bases between them. Germline CDR1 SGHVS, CDR2 FQNEAQ. The CDR3 is 13 residues long. Sequencing used immunoSEQ multiplex PCR; TCRdb keeps in-frame clones, though not all of them. Here the sample spans about 160,000 clones, about 80% being singletons. The sequence was collected from a woman of 80 years or more with acute or convalescent COVID-19. What was sequenced was peripheral blood. The V and J genes are TRBV7-8 and TRBJ1-2, with D perhaps TRBD1 (6 bases). This chain's CDR3 is CASTDGGGVGYTF. The CDR3 region has the DNA TGTGCCAGCACCGACGGTGGGGGCGTTGGCTACACCTTC.